Listed here are 6 T cell receptor beta chains from one sample, sequenced in a study of CD8 T cells in ankylosing spondylitis. TCRdb re-called the 5' RACE reads through MiXCR, storing one row per CDR3 protein. This sample has over 450,000 distinct CDR3 sequences, with over 9.5% found just once. General observations from the study: Typical of ankylosing spondylitis blood, it appeared, was a TCR beta motif of about eight highly homologous variants.

For these TCRs, the target antigens are not known. Sequencing used blood, either unsorted or a sorted T cell fraction (not recorded which). These TCRs come from a male donor with ankylosing spondylitis.

This clonotype has a handful of counts. The V gene is TRBV12-5, the J gene TRBJ2-1, with D possibly TRBD2 on 6 matching bases. Trimming cost V 2 bases and J 4 bases, with 15 bases left between them. Germline CDR1 reads LGHNT; CDR2 reads FRNRAP. The CDR3 is 16 residues long. DNA of the CDR3: TGTGCTAGTGGTTTGCCCCCTAGCGTTATTTACAATGAGCAGTTCTTC. It yields the protein CASGLPPSVIYNEQFF. Filled out from reference TRBV12-5 and TRBJ2-1, the complete variable domain reads DARVTQTPRHKVTEMGQEVTMRCQPILGHNTVFWYRQTMMQGLELLAYFRNRAPLDDSGMPKDRFSAEMPDATLATLKIQPSEPRDSAVYFCASGLPPSVIYNEQFFGPGTRLTVL.

This clonotype has ten or more counts. The chain employs TRBV29-1 and TRBJ1-4, with TRBD1 as a possible D gene (6 bases). The CDR3 consists of 14 residues. Germline V gene lookup returns CDR1 SQVTM and CDR2 ANQGSEA. Deletions cut 1 base from V and 4 bases from J, with 10 bases between. In DNA, the CDR3 is TGCAGCGTTGAAGTGGGGGGGCATAATGAAAAACTGTTTTTT. It yields the protein CSVEVGGHNEKLFF. The full variable domain, completed using reference TRBV29-1 and TRBJ1-4, is SAVISQKPSRDICQRGTSLTIQCQVDSQVTMMFWYRQQPGQSLTLIATANQGSEATYESGFVIDKFPISRPNLTFSTLTVSNMSPEDSSIYLCSVEVGGHNEKLFFGSGTQLSVL.

V gene TRBV20-1 combines with J gene TRBJ2-2; no firm D call. CDR1 and CDR2 (germline): DFQATT, SNEGSKA (reference sequence). V was pared by 3 bases and J by 2 bases, with 10 bases between. This CDR3 has 14 residues. The CDR3 coding sequence is TGCAGTGCTAGGGTGCTAGGAAACACCGGGGAGCTGTTTTTT. Its translation: CSARVLGNTGELFF.

The V gene is TRBV7-9, the J gene TRBJ2-2; a weak D match, TRBD2 (5 bases). V lost 2 bases and J lost 3, with 10 bases in between. Germline loops: CDR1 SEHNR, CDR2 FQNEAQ (reference sequence). This CDR3 has 15 amino acids. CDR3 bases: TGTGCCAGCAGCTTAATGTCGCGGGACACCGGGGAGCTGTTTTTT. Protein: CASSLMSRDTGELFF.

This clonotype has more than one count but fewer than ten. The chain uses TRBV25-1 and TRBJ2-1, with 7 nucleotides matching TRBD1. The trim removed 5 bases at V and 0 bases at J, leaving 7 bases unmatched. Germline CDR1 is MGHDK and CDR2 is SYGVNS. The length of the CDR3 is 16 residues. DNA of the CDR3: TGTGCCAGCAGTCCCCCGACAGGGTACTCCTACAATGAGCAGTTCTTC. It translates to CASSPPTGYSYNEQFF.

The sample holds a few counts of this clonotype. The chain has TRBV11-2 and TRBJ2-4; the D gene could be TRBD1 or TRBD2 (5 bases each). The CDR3 totals 15 residues. V gave up 3 bases and J gave up 0 bases, with 9 bases separating them. CDR1 is SGHAT and CDR2 is FQNNGV in the germline V gene. Written as DNA, the CDR3 is TGTGCCAGCAGCTTCCGGGACGTAGCCAAAAACATTCAGTACTTC. This gives the protein CASSFRDVAKNIQYF. Together with reference TRBV11-2 and TRBJ2-4, the CDR3 gives the full variable domain: EAGVAQSPRYKIIEKRQSVAFWCNPISGHATLYWYQQILGQGPKLLIQFQNNGVVDDSQLPKDRFSAERLKGVDSTLKIQPAKLEDSAVYLCASSFRDVAKNIQYFGAGTRLSVL.